This is a list of T cell receptor beta chains from one sample in a study of T cell responses to AZD1222 COVID-19 vaccine. Assay: immunoSEQ multiplex PCR; the TCRdb copy retains only in-frame clones and omits some. Among tens of thousands of clones, around 91% were seen once, and the ten largest hold around 5%. The specimen comprised peripheral blood, sampled on day 0 of MenACWY control vaccination. All receptors come from an adult in good health. Each CDR3 is given with its conserved first and last residue. Fields, in order: V gene, clone size, D gene, CDR3 protein. The D gene is left open where the match is weak. Clone size is stated in some rows and not others, as once, few, many or a class when expanded.

TRBV6-5,once,TRBD1,CASSPRQGRSEQYF
TRBV6-1,NA,TRBD1,CASSERAGGSYEQYF
TRBV5-1,once,NA,CASSPEVAGAAETQYF
TRBV5-6,NA,NA,CASSLASPNEKLFF
TRBV5-5,once,TRBD2,CASSLEGLAAETQYF
TRBV19,NA,NA,CATSRDTIYEQYF
TRBV15,NA,NA,CATNREISGNTIYF
TRBV5-6,NA,NA,CASSLTVAKNIQYF
TRBV6-6,NA,NA,CASTVGKPSTDTQYF
TRBV18,NA,NA,CASSPPGDSGNTIYF
TRBV6-5,NA,NA,CASGRISGNTIYF
TRBV7-9,NA,NA,CASSLAQHYEQYF
TRBV28,NA,TRBD1,CASRTTGAVTEAFF
TRBV6-5,NA,NA,CASSYSLRGGYTF
TRBV19,NA,TRBD1,CASSMTGALNSPLHF
TRBV10-1,NA,NA,CASSGVGGCSNQPQHF
TRBV2,NA,TRBD2,CASSEELAGTGNEQFF
TRBV5-4,NA,NA,CASSLGRGGDHGYTF
TRBV7-9,NA,NA,CASGGETQYF